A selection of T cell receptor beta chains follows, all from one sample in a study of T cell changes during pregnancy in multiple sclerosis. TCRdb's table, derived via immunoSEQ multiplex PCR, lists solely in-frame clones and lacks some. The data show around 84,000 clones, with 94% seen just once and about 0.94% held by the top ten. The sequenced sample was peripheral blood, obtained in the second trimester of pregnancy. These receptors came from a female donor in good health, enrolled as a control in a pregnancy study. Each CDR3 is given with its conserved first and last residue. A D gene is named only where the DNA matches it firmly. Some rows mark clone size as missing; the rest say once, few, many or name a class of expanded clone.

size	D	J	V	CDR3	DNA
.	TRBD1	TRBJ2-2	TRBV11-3	CASSPPGGRLFF	TGTGCCAGCAGCCCCCCAGGGGGTAGGCTGTTTTTT
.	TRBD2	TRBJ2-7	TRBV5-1	CASTDLAGAAHEQYF	TGCGCCAGCACTGACTTAGCGGGAGCCGCCCACGAGCAGTACTTC
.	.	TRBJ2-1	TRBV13	CASSLGRGWTYNEQFF	TGTGCCAGCAGCTTAGGCCGAGGGTGGACCTACAATGAGCAGTTCTTC
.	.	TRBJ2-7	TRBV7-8	CASSPSSGKARSYEQYF	TGTGCCAGCAGCCCAAGTAGCGGAAAAGCCCGCTCCTACGAGCAGTACTTC
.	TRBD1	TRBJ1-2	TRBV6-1	CASRDRGPMAGGYTF	TGTGCCAGCCGGGACAGGGGGCCTATGGCTGGGGGCTACACCTTC
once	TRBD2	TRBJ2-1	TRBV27	CASSPWVAGTYNEQFF	TGTGCCAGCAGTCCCTGGGTAGCGGGTACCTACAATGAGCAGTTCTTC
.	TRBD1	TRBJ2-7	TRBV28	CASSGLGTGGYEQYF	TGTGCCAGCAGTGGTCTTGGGACAGGGGGCTACGAGCAGTACTTC
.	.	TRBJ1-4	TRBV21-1	CASSKVGRRARDEKLFF	TGTGCCAGCAGCAAAGTAGGGAGACGGGCCCGAGACGAAAAACTGTTTTTT
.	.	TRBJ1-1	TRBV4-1	CASSQDISLTSFF	TGCGCCAGCAGCCAAGATATCTCACTCACTTCTTTCTTT
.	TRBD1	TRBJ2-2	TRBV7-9	CASSLEGQATGELFF	TGTGCCAGCAGCCTAGAGGGACAGGCCACCGGGGAGCTGTTTTTT
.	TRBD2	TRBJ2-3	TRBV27	CASSFGTSGRDTQYF	TGTGCCAGCAGTTTCGGGACTAGCGGAAGGGATACGCAGTATTTT
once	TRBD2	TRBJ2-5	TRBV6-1	CASSLLSGSQETQYF	TGTGCCAGCAGCCTCCTTAGCGGGAGCCAAGAGACCCAGTACTTC
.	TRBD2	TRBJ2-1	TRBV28	CASSLFTSGSEQFF	TGTGCCAGCAGTTTATTTACTAGCGGGAGTGAGCAGTTCTTC
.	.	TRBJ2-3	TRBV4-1	CASTSGSRTDTQYF	TGCGCCAGCACCAGCGGGTCGCGCACAGATACGCAGTATTTT
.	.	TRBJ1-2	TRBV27	CASSDGYGYTF	TGTGCCAGCAGTGACGGGTATGGCTACACCTTC
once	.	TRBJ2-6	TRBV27	CASSPPGSGANVLTF	TGTGCCAGCAGTCCCCCAGGCTCTGGGGCCAACGTCCTGACTTTC
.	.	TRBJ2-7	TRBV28	CASSLGQGTSEQYF	TGTGCCAGCAGTTTAGGGCAGGGGACGAGCGAGCAGTACTTC
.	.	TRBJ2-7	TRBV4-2	CASSQAAYGGTYEQYF	TGTGCCAGCAGCCAAGCAGCGTACGGCGGAACCTACGAGCAGTACTTC
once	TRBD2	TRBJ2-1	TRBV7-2	CASSLDAGGNEQFF	TGTGCCAGCAGCTTAGACGCGGGAGGGAATGAGCAGTTCTTC
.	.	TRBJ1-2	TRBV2	CASSEIVGGYGYTF	TGTGCCAGCAGTGAAATTGTAGGGGGCTATGGCTACACCTTC
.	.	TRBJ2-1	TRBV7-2	CASSSRLNNEQFF	TGTGCCAGCAGCTCAAGACTAAACAATGAGCAGTTCTTC
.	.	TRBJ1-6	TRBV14	CASSQRDGQNSPLHF	TGTGCCAGCAGCCAGAGGGACGGACAGAATTCACCCCTCCACTTT
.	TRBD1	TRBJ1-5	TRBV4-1	CASSHHGTGNNQPQHF	TGCGCCAGCAGCCACCACGGGACAGGGAACAATCAGCCCCAGCATTTT
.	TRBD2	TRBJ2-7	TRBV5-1	CASSSLAGASYEQYF	TGCGCCAGCAGCTCGCTAGCGGGAGCCTCCTACGAGCAGTACTTC
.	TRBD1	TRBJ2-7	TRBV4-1	CASSQRQGEHEQYF	TGCGCCAGCAGCCAGAGACAGGGGGAGCACGAGCAGTACTTC
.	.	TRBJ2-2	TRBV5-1	CASRGVLDTGELFF	TGCGCCAGCAGGGGCGTCCTGGACACCGGGGAGCTGTTTTTT
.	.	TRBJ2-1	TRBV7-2	CASSLYGSTGYNEQFF	TGTGCCAGCAGCTTATATGGCTCAACGGGATACAATGAGCAGTTCTTC
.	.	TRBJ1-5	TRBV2	CASSEYGQLNQPQHF	TGTGCCAGCAGTGAATATGGGCAGCTTAATCAGCCCCAGCATTTT
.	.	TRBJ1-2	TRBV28	CASSFGTPSRYTF	TGTGCCAGCAGTTTCGGGACACCGTCTAGGTACACCTTC
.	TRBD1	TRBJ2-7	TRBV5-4	CASSPRGTATYEQHF	TGTGCCAGCAGCCCCAGGGGGACGGCTACCTACGAGCAGCACTTC
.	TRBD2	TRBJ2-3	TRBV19	CASSLSGRAVEYF	TGTGCCAGTAGTCTAAGCGGGAGGGCGGTTGAGTATTTT
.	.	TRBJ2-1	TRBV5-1	CASSTEDGSYNEQFF	TGCGCCAGCAGCACGGAGGACGGATCCTACAATGAGCAGTTCTTC
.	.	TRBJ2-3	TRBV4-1	CASSQDLTPSTDTQYF	TGCGCCAGCAGCCAAGATTTGACACCGAGCACAGATACGCAGTATTTT
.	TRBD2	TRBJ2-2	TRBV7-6	CASSQGLAVDSGELFF	TGTGCCAGCAGCCAAGGACTAGCGGTCGATTCCGGGGAGCTGTTTTTT
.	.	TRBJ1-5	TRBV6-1	CASSWEDRVQPQHF	TGTGCCAGCAGTTGGGAGGATAGGGTTCAGCCCCAGCATTTT
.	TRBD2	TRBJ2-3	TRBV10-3	CAIHSGSGSTDTQYF	TGTGCCATCCATAGCGGGAGCGGGTCCACAGATACGCAGTATTTT
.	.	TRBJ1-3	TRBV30	CAWIVESEPHF	TGTGCCTGGATTGTCGAGTCTGAGCCACATTTT
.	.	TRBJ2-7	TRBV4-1	CASSPAQGHYEQYF	TGCGCCAGCAGCCCCGCCCAGGGGCACTACGAGCAGTACTTC
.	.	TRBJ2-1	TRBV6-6	CASSYSTGYEQFF	TGTGCCAGCAGTTACTCAACAGGCTATGAGCAGTTCTTC
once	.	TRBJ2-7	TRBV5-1	CASSLNILLYEQYF	TGCGCCAGCAGCTTGAACATCCTTCTTTACGAGCAGTACTTC
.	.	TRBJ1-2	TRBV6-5	CASSYNRAYNYGYTF	TGTGCCAGCAGTTACAACAGGGCTTATAACTATGGCTACACCTTC
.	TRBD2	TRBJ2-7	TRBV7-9	CASSLPQRDFGSYEQYF	TGTGCCAGCAGCTTACCTCAGCGGGACTTCGGCTCCTACGAGCAGTACTTC
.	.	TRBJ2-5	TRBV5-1	CASSLQGGSQETQYF	TGCGCCAGCAGCTTGCAGGGGGGTAGCCAAGAGACCCAGTACTTC
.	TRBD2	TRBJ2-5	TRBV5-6	CASSSPGGGETQYF	TGTGCCAGCAGCTCCCCGGGGGGAGGTGAGACCCAGTACTTC
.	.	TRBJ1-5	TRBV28	CASSLGSGAGSEQPQHF	TGTGCCAGCAGTTTAGGGTCGGGAGCAGGGAGTGAGCAGCCCCAGCATTTT
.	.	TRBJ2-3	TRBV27	CASSRLLGRSDTQYF	TGTGCCAGCAGCCGACTACTTGGTCGGTCGGATACGCAGTATTTT
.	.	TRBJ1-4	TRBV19	CASSIDRSTNEKLFF	TGTGCCAGTAGTATCGACAGATCAACTAATGAAAAACTGTTTTTT
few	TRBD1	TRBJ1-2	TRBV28	CASSPRGVGYTF	TGTGCCAGCAGTCCCAGGGGGGTTGGCTACACCTTC
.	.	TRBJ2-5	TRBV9	CASSAGYVGETQYF	TGTGCCAGCAGCGCCGGGTACGTGGGAGAGACCCAGTACTTC
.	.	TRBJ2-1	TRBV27	CASSLSAEGYNEQFF	TGTGCCAGCAGTTTATCGGCGGAGGGGTACAATGAGCAGTTCTTC
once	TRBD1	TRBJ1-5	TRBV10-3	CAISEGRGNQPQHF	TGTGCCATCAGTGAGGGCAGGGGGAATCAGCCCCAGCATTTT